This T cell receptor (beta chain) was sequenced during a study of blood T cell repertoires in COVID-19. Looking at the study overall: COVID-19 samples from acute and convalescent phases originated in the United States, Italy and Spain. PBMCs, B-cell-depleted T cells, or T cells were the source of the cDNA or gDNA that made up the material.

Per the authors' pipeline: By means of reference gene primer amplification, nucleated cell counts were estimated. Clones were sequenced by immunoSEQ multiplex PCR, and TCRdb holds only the in-frame ones, with some missing. V and J calls and clone size are copied from that table; D and trimming were computed from the DNA. There are around 64,000 clones in the sample; about nine tenths occur only once, and roughly a tenth lies in the top ten. The CDR3 is 15 amino acids. The germline V gene has CDR1 ENHRY and CDR2 SYGVKD. V lost 8 bases and J 2 bases, leaving 17 bases between the germline ends. The chain uses TRBV10-3 and TRBJ2-3, with a tentative D call TRBD2 (6 bases). This TCR was sampled from a woman younger than 35 with acute or convalescent COVID-19. Material for sequencing was peripheral blood. The DNA of the CDR3 is TGTGCCATCGCCTCCGGGACTCATCACACAGATACGCAGTATTTT. Its protein is CAIASGTHHTDTQYF.